The 17 T cell receptor beta chains below come from one sample, sequenced in a study of regulatory T cells in long-lasting Graves disease (dated by TCRdb to the early 2020s). According to the study, the label for this sample's time point signals: newly diagnosed GD, antithyroid drugs for less than 3 months. RNA was extracted from PBMCs in TRIzol for both TCR sequencing and RNA sequencing. Receptors were amplified or captured by multiplex PCR. Sequencing used an Illumina HiSeq 4000. To build TCR beta libraries, CDR3 regions were amplified by Arm-PCR using iRepertoire HTBI primers. TCRdb ran its own pipeline on the public reads, namely fastp trimming at Q25 and MiXCR clone calling, and kept in-frame beta chains. Here each entry gathers all rows of one CDR3 protein and keeps the most common genes and DNA. The table for this sample lists 450,000 to 600,000 distinct CDR3 sequences; around 15% of them were counted only once. Jointly, the top ten make up less than 15% of the sample.

The same data also contributed to another study, on T cells in Graves' hyperthyroidism and ophthalmopathy.

The specimen was peripheral blood mononuclear cells (PBMCs), collected at new diagnosis, from a patient treated with antithyroid drugs. The receptors come from a man aged 40-49 years with Graves disease. Donor details come from another sample of the same person, matched by shared clones.

The chain couples TRBV3-1 to TRBJ2-4; the D gene is possibly TRBD2 (5 bases). Deletions cut 4 bases from V and 8 bases from J, with 15 bases between. There are 14 residues in the CDR3. Germline V lookup: CDR1 LGHDT, CDR2 YNNKEL (reference sequence). The CDR3 DNA follows: TGTGCCAGCAGCCCCGCGAGGGCCGGGGACATTCAGTACTTC. This sequence encodes CASSPARAGDIQYF. The whole variable domain, remainder taken from reference TRBV3-1 and TRBJ2-4, is DTAVSQTPKYLVTQMGNDKSIKCEQNLGHDTMYWYKQDSKKFLKIMFSYNNKELIINETVPNRFSPKSPDKAHLNLHINSLELGDSAVYFCASSPARAGDIQYFGAGTRLSVL.

As DNA, the CDR3 is TGTGCCAGCAGTGAATACAGGGGGCATGAGCAGTTCTTC. It specifies CASSEYRGHEQFF. The chain combines TRBV2 with TRBJ2-1; TRBD1 matches 9 bases. CDR1 SNHLY and CDR2 FYNNEI come from the germline V gene. CDR3 length equals 13 residues. V trimming: 2 bases; J trimming: 8 bases; junction bases outside the gene matches: 1.

This clonotype occurred many times. The rearrangement joins TRBV11-2 to TRBJ2-7; 11 bases line up with TRBD2. The V and J ends lost 4 bases and 7 bases, in that order; junction bases with no gene match: 3. The CDR3 is 13 residues long. Looked up from germline, CDR1 is SGHAT and CDR2 is FQNNGV. The CDR3 bases are TGTGCCAGCAGCTCCGCTAGCGGGAGGGAGCAGTACTTC. It translates to CASSSASGREQYF.

Remarks on this clonotype: This is likely an artifact of a read error, given a far larger clone one base away. The J gene is TRBJ2-1, the V gene TRBV7-9; 8 nucleotides line up with TRBD2. Germline V gene lookup returns CDR1 SEHNR and CDR2 FQNEAQ (reference sequence). The CDR3 is 16 residues long. CDR3: CASSLEPAGVGETQFF. DNA of the CDR3: TGTGCCAGCAGTTTAGAACCAGCGGGAGTGGGGGAGACCCAGTTCTTC.

At least ten counts were recorded for this clonotype. CDR3 in DNA: TGTGCCAGCAGCCATACAGGGTCGGTTGGAAATGAGCAGTTCTTC. It is translated as CASSHTGSVGNEQFF. The V call is TRBV3-1, the J call TRBJ2-1; a weak D match, TRBD1 (6 bases). Trimming pared 3 bases from V and 7 bases from J, leaving 16 bases between. This CDR3 is 15 amino acids long. The V gene's germline CDR1 is LGHDT and CDR2 YNNKEL (reference sequence).

This clonotype has a count of ten or more. V and J are TRBV7-6 and TRBJ2-4; 8 nucleotides match TRBD2. CDR3 length: 19 residues. J lost 1 base, V lost 0 bases, and 11 bases had no gene match. Germline V gene lookup returns CDR1 SGHVS and CDR2 FNYEAQ. CDR3: CASSLARMGTGGAKNIQYF. Here the CDR3 DNA reads TGTGCCAGCAGCTTAGCGCGTATGGGGACGGGAGGGGCCAAAAACATTCAGTACTTC. The whole variable domain, remainder taken from reference TRBV7-6 and TRBJ2-4, is GAGVSQSPRYKVTKRGQDVALRCDPISGHVSLYWYRQALGQGPEFLTYFNYEAQQDKSGLPNDRFSAERPEGSISTLTIQRTEQRDSAMYRCASSLARMGTGGAKNIQYFGAGTRLSVL.

This clonotype was picked up many times. The chain recombines TRBV27 with TRBJ2-3, with D possibly being TRBD1 or TRBD2 (5 bases each). The CDR3 totals 14 residues. Trimming took 5 bases from V and 0 from J, leaving 9 bases between them. The germline CDR1 and CDR2 sequences are MNHEY and SMNVEV (reference sequence). The DNA for the CDR3 is TGTGCCAGCAGTATACGGGACAGCACAGATACGCAGTATTTT. Its protein product is CASSIRDSTDTQYF.

This clonotype has at least ten counts. The genes are TRBV5-1 and TRBJ1-3; D is ambiguous. This CDR3 contains 14 residues. The germline V gene encodes CDR1 SGHRS and CDR2 YFSETQ. The V end was cut by 4 bases, the J end by 0 bases, with 8 bases between. CDR3 in DNA: TGCGCCAGCAGCCCCTGGGACTCTGGAAACACCATATATTTT. Translation gives CASSPWDSGNTIYF.

This clonotype was counted ten times or more. V is TRBV30 and J is TRBJ2-5; D uncertain. Germline CDR1 is GTSNPN and CDR2 is SVGIG (reference sequence). There are 12 residues in the CDR3. Between the trimmed V and J ends, which lost 1 base and 8 bases, there was a span of 11 bases. The CDR3 DNA reads as TGTGCCTGGAGTGAAGACGGTGTAACCCAGTACTTC. Protein sequence: CAWSEDGVTQYF.

The table lists this clonotype with many counts. The V gene is TRBV29-1, the J gene TRBJ2-1; 11 bases agree with TRBD2. Germline CDR1 reads SQVTM; CDR2 reads ANQGSEA. The CDR3 covers 15 residues. The V and J ends lost 6 bases and 0 bases, in that order; junction bases with no gene match: 4. DNA of the CDR3: TGCAGCGTGGGGACTAGCGGCTACTCCTACAATGAGCAGTTCTTC. It encodes CSVGTSGYSYNEQFF.

The sample holds many counts of this clonotype. This chain links TRBV10-3 with TRBJ2-1, with TRBD1 matching 7 bases. The CDR3 length is 12 residues. Germline values: CDR1 ENHRY, CDR2 SYGVKD. V trimming: 11 bases; J trimming: 5 bases; junction bases outside the gene matches: 6. DNA of the CDR3: TGTGCCGCCAGGACAGGTGACAATGAGCAGTTCTTC. The encoded protein is CAARTGDNEQFF.

This clonotype was counted ten times or more. The V and J genes are TRBV6-5 and TRBJ2-5; D tentatively reads TRBD1 or TRBD2 (5 bases each). The V and J ends lost 2 bases and 2 bases respectively, with 9 bases between them. Germline V gene sequence: CDR1 MNHEY, CDR2 SVGAGI. The CDR3 length is 14 residues. The CDR3 DNA is TGTGCCAGCAGTTACATGGGGGTTCAAGAGACCCAGTACTTC. Amino acid sequence: CASSYMGVQETQYF.

The V call is TRBV27, the J call TRBJ2-7; 7 positions agree with TRBD1. CDR3 length: 11 residues. The J segment lost 3 bases and the V segment lost 9 bases, leaving 2 bases of the junction unmatched. Germline CDR1 MNHEY, CDR2 SMNVEV (reference sequence). CDR3 sequence: CASHRGYEQYF. The CDR3 nucleotides are TGTGCCAGTCACAGGGGCTACGAGCAGTACTTC.

V gene TRBV5-5 combines with J gene TRBJ1-4; weak D call: TRBD1 (5 bases). The CDR3 has 15 residues. CDR1 and CDR2 from the germline V gene are SGHKS and YYEKEE (reference sequence). The ends were cut back, 4 bases at V and 4 bases at J, with 14 bases in the middle. The DNA for the CDR3 is TGTGCCAGCAGCCCGATGGGGCGGGGTAATGAAAAACTGTTTTTT. Its protein product is CASSPMGRGNEKLFF.

On this clonotype itself: One base away lies a much larger clone, so this may be a sequencing read error. The V and J genes are TRBV12-3 or TRBV12-4 and TRBJ2-3, with a weak D call TRBD1 (6 bases). The V and J ends lost 3 bases and 3 bases respectively, with 13 bases between them. The length of the CDR3 is 15 residues. CDR3 sequence: CASSFPAQGTDTQYF. In nucleotides, the CDR3 is TGTGCCAGCAGTTTCCCGGCTCAGGGGACAGATACGCAGTATTTT.

This clonotype was recorded at least ten times. The rearrangement joins TRBV5-5 to TRBJ1-4, with D hard to call. The CDR3 spans 14 residues. Germline V gene data show CDR1 as SGHKS and CDR2 as YYEKEE (reference sequence). V lost 5 bases, J lost 4 bases, and 12 bases lay in between. CDR3 coding DNA: TGTGCCAGCAGTAGCCGAGGCAGTAATGAAAAACTGTTTTTT. This encodes CASSSRGSNEKLFF.

The chain carries TRBV7-9 and TRBJ1-2; possibly TRBD1 for D (5 bases). The CDR3 sequence is 12 residues long. V shed 4 bases and J shed 7 bases, with 10 bases lying between them. CDR1 and CDR2 (germline): SEHNR, FQNEAQ (reference sequence). The CDR3 nucleotides read TGTGCCAGCAGCTACCGGGACTCTGGCTACACCTTC. It is translated as CASSYRDSGYTF.